One sample yielded the 2 T cell receptor beta chains listed below, sequenced in a study of cytotoxic CD8 clonotypes in ibrutinib-treated CLL. TCRdb's table, derived via immunoSEQ multiplex PCR, lists solely in-frame clones and lacks some. The sample has 200,000 to 250,000 clones, 70% seen once; the top ten hold approximately 15%. The sequenced sample was PBMCs, obtained after 24 months of ibrutinib treatment. These TCRs come from a human donor with chronic lymphocytic leukemia.

In this sample, this clone turned up a few times. The rearrangement joins TRBV19 to TRBJ2-1; D remains unclear. Germline assignment: CDR1 LNHDA and CDR2 SQIVND (reference sequence). The CDR3 is made up of 13 amino acids. V shed 1 base and J shed 3 bases, with 4 bases lying between them. The CDR3 DNA follows: TGTGCCAGTAGTATAGGGAACTACAATGAGCAGTTCTTC. Protein sequence: CASSIGNYNEQFF.

This clone was counted a single time. The chain joins TRBV11-2 to TRBJ2-7, with D perhaps matching TRBD2 (6 bases). Germline-derived CDR1 and CDR2 are SGHAT and FQNNGV. V shed 1 base and J shed 4 bases, with 14 bases lying between them. The CDR3 length is 15 residues. DNA of the CDR3: TGTGCCAGCAGCTTAGGCGTAGCGGTTACATACGAGCAGTACTTC. This sequence encodes CASSLGVAVTYEQYF.